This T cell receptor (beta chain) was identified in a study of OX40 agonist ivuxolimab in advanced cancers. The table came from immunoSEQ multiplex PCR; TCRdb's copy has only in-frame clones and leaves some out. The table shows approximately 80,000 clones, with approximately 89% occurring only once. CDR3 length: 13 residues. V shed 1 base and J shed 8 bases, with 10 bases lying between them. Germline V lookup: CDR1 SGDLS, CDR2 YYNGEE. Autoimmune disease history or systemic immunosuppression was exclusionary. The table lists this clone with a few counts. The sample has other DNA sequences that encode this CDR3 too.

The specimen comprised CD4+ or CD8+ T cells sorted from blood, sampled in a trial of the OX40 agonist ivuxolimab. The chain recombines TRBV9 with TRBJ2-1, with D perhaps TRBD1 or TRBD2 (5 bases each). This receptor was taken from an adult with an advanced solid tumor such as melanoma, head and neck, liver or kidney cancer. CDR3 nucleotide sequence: TGTGCCAGCAGCGTAAGAGGGGTCGATGAGCAGTTCTTC. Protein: CASSVRGVDEQFF.